Below, 16 T cell receptor beta chains from the same sample are listed, as sequenced in a study of regulatory T cells in long-lasting Graves disease. The time point here: persistent/refractory GD, antithyroid drugs over 5 years with positive TRAb. Isolated PBMC RNA provided the starting material for the TCR library. Construction of the TCR beta libraries employed iRepertoire HTBI primers in conjunction with Arm-PCR of CDR3 regions. One entry per CDR3 protein, called by TCRdb with MiXCR from the multiplex PCR reads. This sample has a few hundred thousand distinct CDR3 sequences, with roughly 25% found just once. Sequenced material: peripheral blood mononuclear cells (PBMCs), taken when the disease was refractory, from a patient treated with antithyroid drugs. These TCRs come from a woman aged 40 to 55 with Graves disease.

The chain recombines TRBV3-1 with TRBJ2-7, with a tentative D call TRBD1 (6 bases). The CDR3 spans 13 residues. CDR1 is LGHDT, CDR2 YNNKEL, per germline (reference sequence). Trimming removed 5 bases from V and 6 bases from J, with 14 bases in between. As DNA, the CDR3 is TGTGCCAGCAGCTCGAGGACGGACAGCGAGCAGTACTTC. This translates into CASSSRTDSEQYF.

This clonotype has only a few counts. V usage is TRBV4-1 and J usage is TRBJ2-7; perhaps TRBD1 as D (6 bases). This CDR3 contains 13 residues. With 4 bases removed from V and 7 bases from J, the gap between germline ends came to 14 bases. Germline V gene data show CDR1 as MGHRA and CDR2 as YSYEKL. The CDR3 reads CASSRDRWGEQYF. The CDR3 DNA sequence: TGCGCCAGCAGCCGAGACAGGTGGGGAGAGCAGTACTTC.

Turning to this clonotype: Being one base from a much bigger clone, this may be a read error. The chain combines TRBV15 with TRBJ2-5; the match to TRBD1 covers 10 bases. Looked up from germline, CDR1 is LNHNV and CDR2 is YYDKDF (reference sequence). The junction had 9 bases not matched to a gene; V was cut back by 4 bases and J by 7 bases. This CDR3 has 15 amino acids. CDR3 in DNA: TGTGCCACCAGCAACCGGGACAGGGGTCCGAGGACCCAGTACTTC. Encoded protein: CATSNRDRGPRTQYF.

At least ten counts were recorded for this clonotype. The chain is built from TRBV27 and TRBJ1-4; 7 bases match TRBD1. This CDR3 is 14 amino acids long. The ends lost 4 bases at V and 8 bases at J; junction bases unmatched: 7. Germline CDR1 and CDR2: MNHEY and SMNVEV (reference sequence). The CDR3 region is CASSYHRGREKLFF. The CDR3 DNA reads as TGTGCCAGCAGTTATCACAGGGGACGAGAAAAACTGTTTTTT. The full variable domain, with the rest looked up from reference TRBV27 and TRBJ1-4, is EAQVTQNPRYLITVTGKKLTVTCSQNMNHEYMSWYRQDPGLGLRQIYYSMNVEVTDKGDVPEGYKVSRKEKRNFPLILESPSPNQTSLYFCASSYHRGREKLFFGSGTQLSVL.

This clonotype was found a few times. The J gene is TRBJ1-1, the V gene TRBV7-2; 8 bases map to TRBD1. The CDR3 extends over 14 amino acids. Germline-derived CDR1 and CDR2 are SGHTA and FQGNSA. With V trimmed by 5 bases and J by 2 bases, 4 bases remained unmatched. CDR3 DNA: TGTGCCAGCAGCACGACAGGGGCCAACACTGAAGCTTTCTTT. It translates to CASSTTGANTEAFF.

The gene calls are TRBV4-1 and TRBJ2-7; D is uncertain. This CDR3 has 13 amino acids. V lost 4 bases, J lost 1 base, and 8 bases lay in between. Germline-derived CDR1 and CDR2 are MGHRA and YSYEKL. CDR3 in amino acids: CASSLHQSYEQYF. CDR3 in DNA: TGCGCCAGCAGCCTCCATCAATCCTACGAGCAGTACTTC.

The J gene is TRBJ1-5, the V gene TRBV30; perhaps TRBD1 as D (5 bases). The CDR3 loop spans 14 amino acids. Germline loops: CDR1 GTSNPN, CDR2 SVGIG (reference sequence). Trimming left V 3 bases short and J 6 bases short, with 15 bases between. CDR3 sequence reads: CAWSGGGGGQPQHF. The CDR3 DNA sequence: TGTGCCTGGAGCGGGGGAGGCGGAGGTCAGCCCCAGCATTTT.

This clonotype appeared many times. V and J are TRBV28 and TRBJ2-7; D unresolved. V lost 6 bases, J lost 3 bases, and 6 bases lay in between. This CDR3 spans 11 amino acids. Germline CDR1 and CDR2: MDHEN and SYDVKM. DNA of the CDR3: TGTGCCAGCAGCAAGGGCTACGAGCAGTACTTC. This translates into CASSKGYEQYF.

V gene TRBV20-1 combines with J gene TRBJ1-3; D call uncertain. The V end was cut by 3 bases, the J end by 0 bases, with 3 bases between. This CDR3 comprises 12 residues. Germline loops: CDR1 DFQATT, CDR2 SNEGSKA (reference sequence). The CDR3 reads CSARHSGNTIYF. The CDR3 nucleotides read TGCAGTGCTAGGCACTCTGGAAACACCATATATTTT.

The chain joins TRBV5-1 to TRBJ1-1; 8 bases are a match to TRBD1. Germline V lookup: CDR1 SGHRS, CDR2 YFSETQ. V was pared by 2 bases and J by 0 bases, with 9 bases of the junction left unmatched. The CDR3 loop spans 17 amino acids. This chain's CDR3 is CASSFLGRGRLNTEAFF. CDR3 nucleotide sequence: TGCGCCAGCAGCTTTTTAGGCAGGGGGCGTTTGAACACTGAAGCTTTCTTT.

This clonotype was seen ten or more times. V usage is TRBV6-1 and J usage is TRBJ2-7, with TRBD2 as a possible D gene (7 bases). From germline, CDR1 is MNHNS and CDR2 SASEGT. This CDR3 spans 15 amino acids. V was pared by 1 base and J by 0 bases, with 10 bases between. The CDR3 spells CASSEGAGASYEQYF. CDR3 nucleotide sequence: TGTGCCAGCAGTGAAGGGGCGGGGGCCTCCTACGAGCAGTACTTC.

This chain links TRBV6-1 with TRBJ1-5, with D uncertain. In germline, CDR1 is MNHNS, CDR2 SASEGT. Trimming pared 6 bases from V and 7 bases from J, leaving 13 bases between. The CDR3 runs 13 residues. The CDR3 is CASRKETGQPQHF. DNA of the CDR3: TGTGCCAGCAGGAAGGAGACCGGGCAGCCCCAGCATTTT.

Turning to this clonotype: One end of the junction does not line up with germline, which may come from a read error. V and J are TRBV19 and TRBJ1-1, with a weak D call TRBD1 (6 bases). Per germline, CDR1 LNHDA and CDR2 SQIVND (reference sequence). The CDR3 is 17 residues long. DNA of the CDR3: TGTGCCAGTAGTACCCCTTCAGGGGTGGGATCGAACGCTGAAGCTTTCTTT. It codes for CASSTPSGVGSNAEAFF.

The chain couples TRBV7-9 to TRBJ1-5, with D uncertain. The germline V and J ends were trimmed by 1 base and 7 bases, with 14 bases remaining between them. In germline, CDR1 is SEHNR, CDR2 FQNEAQ (reference sequence). The CDR3 has 15 residues. CDR3: CASSLEEENGQPQHF. The CDR3 nucleotides are TGTGCCAGCAGCTTAGAAGAAGAGAATGGACAGCCCCAGCATTTT. The full variable domain, completed using reference TRBV7-9 and TRBJ1-5, is DTGVSQNPRHKITKRGQNVTFRCDPISEHNRLYWYRQTLGQGPEFLTYFQNEAQLEKSRLLSDRFSAERPKGSFSTLEIQRTEQGDSAMYLCASSLEEENGQPQHFGDGTRLSIL.

Details on this clonotype: This may be a read error: a much more frequent sequence differs by one nucleotide. The J gene is TRBJ2-5, the V gene TRBV28; D unclear. Germline CDR1 reads MDHEN; CDR2 reads SYDVKM. This CDR3 is built from 12 residues. V was clipped by 11 bases and J by 2 bases, with 12 bases between them. The CDR3 region has the DNA TGTGCCCGCACTTTTAGGCAAGAGACCCAGTACTTC. Translated, it gives CARTFRQETQYF.

This clonotype occurred a few times. The chain carries TRBV24-1 and TRBJ2-2; perhaps TRBD2 as D (6 bases). CDR3 length: 16 residues. With 4 bases removed from V and 6 bases from J, the gap between germline ends came to 17 bases. Germline loops: CDR1 KGHDR, CDR2 SFDVKD. The CDR3, as DNA: TGTGCCACCAGTGAATGGGGCGGAGGCGGGGCCGGGGAGCTGTTTTTT. Translating gives CATSEWGGGGAGELFF.